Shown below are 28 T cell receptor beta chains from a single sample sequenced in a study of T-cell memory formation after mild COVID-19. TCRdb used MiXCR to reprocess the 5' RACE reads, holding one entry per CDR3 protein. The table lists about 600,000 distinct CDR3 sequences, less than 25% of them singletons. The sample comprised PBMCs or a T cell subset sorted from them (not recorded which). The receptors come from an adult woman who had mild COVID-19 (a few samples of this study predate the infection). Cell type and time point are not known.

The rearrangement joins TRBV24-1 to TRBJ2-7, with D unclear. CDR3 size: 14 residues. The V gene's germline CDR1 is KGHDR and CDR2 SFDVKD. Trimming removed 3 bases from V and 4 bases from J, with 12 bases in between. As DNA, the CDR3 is TGTGCCACCAGTGATCCCGGCAGGAGTTACGAGCAGTACTTC. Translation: CATSDPGRSYEQYF.

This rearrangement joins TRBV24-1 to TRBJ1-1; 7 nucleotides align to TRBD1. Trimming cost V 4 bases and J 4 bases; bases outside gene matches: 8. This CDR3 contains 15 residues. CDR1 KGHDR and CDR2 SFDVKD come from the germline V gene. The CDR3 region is CATSDQQGIFTEAFF. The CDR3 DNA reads TGTGCCACCAGTGACCAACAGGGGATCTTCACTGAAGCTTTCTTT.

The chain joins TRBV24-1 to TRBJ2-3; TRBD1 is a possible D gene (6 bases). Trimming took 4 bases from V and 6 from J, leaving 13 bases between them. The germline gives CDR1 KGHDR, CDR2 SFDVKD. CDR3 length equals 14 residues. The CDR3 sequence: CATSESGTSDTQYF. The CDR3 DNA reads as TGTGCCACCAGTGAATCTGGGACATCTGATACGCAGTATTTT.

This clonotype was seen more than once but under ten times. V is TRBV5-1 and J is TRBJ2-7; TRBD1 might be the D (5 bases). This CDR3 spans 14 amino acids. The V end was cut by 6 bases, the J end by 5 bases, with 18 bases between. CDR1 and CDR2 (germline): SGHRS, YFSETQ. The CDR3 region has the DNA TGCGCCAGCACCTGGGGCTTGGAAAACGACGAGCAGTACTTC. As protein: CASTWGLENDEQYF.

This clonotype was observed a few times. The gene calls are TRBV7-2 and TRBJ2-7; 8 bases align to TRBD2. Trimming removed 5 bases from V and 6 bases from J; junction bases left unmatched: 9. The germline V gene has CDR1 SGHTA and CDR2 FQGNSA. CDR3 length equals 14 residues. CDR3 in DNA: TGTGCCAGCAGCCCCGAAGCGGGAGTATCCGAGCAGTACTTC. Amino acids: CASSPEAGVSEQYF.

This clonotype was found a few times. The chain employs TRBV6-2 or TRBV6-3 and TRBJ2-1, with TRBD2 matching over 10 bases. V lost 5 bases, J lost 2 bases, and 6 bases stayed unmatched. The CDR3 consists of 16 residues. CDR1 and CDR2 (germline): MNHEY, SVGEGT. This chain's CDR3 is CASSPSGGTPYNEQFF. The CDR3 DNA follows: TGTGCCAGCAGTCCTAGCGGGGGCACTCCCTACAATGAGCAGTTCTTC.

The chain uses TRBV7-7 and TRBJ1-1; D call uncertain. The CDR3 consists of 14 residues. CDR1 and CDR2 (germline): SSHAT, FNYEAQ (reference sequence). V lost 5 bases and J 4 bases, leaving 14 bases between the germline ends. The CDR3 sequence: CASSPRHQATEAFF. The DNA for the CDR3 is TGTGCCAGCAGCCCACGACATCAGGCCACTGAAGCTTTCTTT.

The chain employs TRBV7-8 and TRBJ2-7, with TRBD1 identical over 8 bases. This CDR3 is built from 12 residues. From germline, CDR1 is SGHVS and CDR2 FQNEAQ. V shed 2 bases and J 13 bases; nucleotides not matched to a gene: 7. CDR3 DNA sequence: TGTGCCAGCAGCTTACTGGACAGGGAGAAATACTTC. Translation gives CASSLLDREKYF.

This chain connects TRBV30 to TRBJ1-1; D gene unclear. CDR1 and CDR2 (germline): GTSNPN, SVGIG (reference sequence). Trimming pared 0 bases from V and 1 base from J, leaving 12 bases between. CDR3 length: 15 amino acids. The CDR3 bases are TGTGCCTGGAGTGTAAGCAGAACCTGGAACACTGAAGCTTTCTTT. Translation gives CAWSVSRTWNTEAFF.

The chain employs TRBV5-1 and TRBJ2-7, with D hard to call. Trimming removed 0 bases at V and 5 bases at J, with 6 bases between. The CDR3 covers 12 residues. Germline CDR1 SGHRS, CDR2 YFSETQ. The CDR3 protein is CASSLAADEQYF. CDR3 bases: TGCGCCAGCAGCTTGGCGGCGGACGAGCAGTACTTC.

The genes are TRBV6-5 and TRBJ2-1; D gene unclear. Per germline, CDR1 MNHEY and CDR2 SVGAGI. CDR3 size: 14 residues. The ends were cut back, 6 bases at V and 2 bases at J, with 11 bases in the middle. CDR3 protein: CASSLTITYNEQFF. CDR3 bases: TGTGCCAGCAGCCTGACAATAACCTACAATGAGCAGTTCTTC.

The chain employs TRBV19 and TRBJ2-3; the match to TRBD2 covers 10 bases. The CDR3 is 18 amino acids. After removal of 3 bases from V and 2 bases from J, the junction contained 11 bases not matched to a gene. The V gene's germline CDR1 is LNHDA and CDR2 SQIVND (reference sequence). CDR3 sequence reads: CASSIIFSSGSITDTQYF. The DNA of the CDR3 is TGTGCCAGTAGTATTATTTTCTCTAGCGGGAGTATCACAGATACGCAGTATTTT.

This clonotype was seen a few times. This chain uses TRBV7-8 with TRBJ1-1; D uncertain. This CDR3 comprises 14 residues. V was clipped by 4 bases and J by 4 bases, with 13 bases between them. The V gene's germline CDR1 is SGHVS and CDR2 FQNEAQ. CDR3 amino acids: CASSYLGWVTEAFF. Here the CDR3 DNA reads TGTGCCAGCAGCTACCTGGGGTGGGTCACTGAAGCTTTCTTT.

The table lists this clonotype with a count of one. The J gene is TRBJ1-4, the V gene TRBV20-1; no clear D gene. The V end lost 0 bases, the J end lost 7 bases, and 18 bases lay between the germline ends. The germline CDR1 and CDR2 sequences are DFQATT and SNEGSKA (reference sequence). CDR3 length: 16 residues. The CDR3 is CSARDLISRPFEKLFF. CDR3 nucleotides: TGCAGTGCTAGAGATCTAATAAGTAGGCCTTTTGAAAAACTGTTTTTT.

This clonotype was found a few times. The CDR3 loop is CASSYSLRGGRWETQYF. The DNA of the CDR3 is TGTGCCAGCAGTTACTCGTTGCGGGGGGGCCGGTGGGAGACCCAGTACTTC. The V gene is TRBV6-5, the J gene TRBJ2-5, with 9 bases matching TRBD2. J gave up 5 bases and V 0 bases, and 10 bases lay outside the gene matches. The CDR3 spans 17 residues. Germline V gene sequence: CDR1 MNHEY, CDR2 SVGAGI.

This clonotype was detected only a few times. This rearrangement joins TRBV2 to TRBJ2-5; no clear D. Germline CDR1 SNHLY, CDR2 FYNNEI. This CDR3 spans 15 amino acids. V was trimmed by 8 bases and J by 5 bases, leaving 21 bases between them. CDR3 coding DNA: TGTGCCAGCTCCCGAGGCAGGACCCCCGGGGAGACCCAGTACTTC. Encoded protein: CASSRGRTPGETQYF. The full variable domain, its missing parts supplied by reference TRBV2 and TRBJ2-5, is EPEVTQTPSHQVTQMGQEVILRCVPISNHLYFYWYRQILGQKVEFLVSFYNNEISEKSEIFDDQFSVERPDGSNFTLKIRSTKLEDSAMYFCASSRGRTPGETQYFGPGTRLLVL.

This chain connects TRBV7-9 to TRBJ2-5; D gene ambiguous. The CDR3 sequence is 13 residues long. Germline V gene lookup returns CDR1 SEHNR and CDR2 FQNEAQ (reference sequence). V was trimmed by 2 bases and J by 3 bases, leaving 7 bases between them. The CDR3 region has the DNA TGTGCCAGCAGCTTACTCTTCGAAGAGACCCAGTACTTC. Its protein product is CASSLLFEETQYF.

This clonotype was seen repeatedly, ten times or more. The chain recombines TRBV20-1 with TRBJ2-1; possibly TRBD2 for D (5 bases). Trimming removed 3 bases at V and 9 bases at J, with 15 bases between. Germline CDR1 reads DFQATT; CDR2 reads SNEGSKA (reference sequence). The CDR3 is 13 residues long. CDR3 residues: CSASLAGVGEQFF. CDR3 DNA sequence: TGCAGTGCTAGCCTAGCAGGTGTGGGTGAGCAGTTCTTC.

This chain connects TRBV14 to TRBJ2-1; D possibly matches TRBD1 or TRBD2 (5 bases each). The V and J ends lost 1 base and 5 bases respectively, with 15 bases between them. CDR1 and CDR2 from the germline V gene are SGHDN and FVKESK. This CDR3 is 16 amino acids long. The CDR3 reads CASSQVFGLGDNEQFF. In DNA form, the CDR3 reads TGTGCCAGCAGCCAAGTCTTCGGTTTGGGGGACAATGAGCAGTTCTTC.

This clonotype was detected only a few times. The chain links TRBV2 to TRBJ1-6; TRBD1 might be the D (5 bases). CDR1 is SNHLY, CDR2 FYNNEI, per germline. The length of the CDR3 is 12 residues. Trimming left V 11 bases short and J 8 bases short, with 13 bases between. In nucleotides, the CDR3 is TGTGCCCTGCGTCGGGGGGATTCACCCCTCCACTTT. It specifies CALRRGDSPLHF.

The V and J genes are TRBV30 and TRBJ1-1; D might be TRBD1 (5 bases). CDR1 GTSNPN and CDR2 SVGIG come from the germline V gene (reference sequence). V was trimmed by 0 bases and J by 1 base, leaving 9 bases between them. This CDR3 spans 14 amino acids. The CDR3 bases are TGTGCCTGGAGTGTTTGGGGGACGAACACTGAAGCTTTCTTT. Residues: CAWSVWGTNTEAFF.

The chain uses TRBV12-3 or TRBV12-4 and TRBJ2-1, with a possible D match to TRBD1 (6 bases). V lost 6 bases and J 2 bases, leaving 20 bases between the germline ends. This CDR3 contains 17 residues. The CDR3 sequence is CASSSLFGQQAYNEQFF. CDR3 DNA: TGTGCCAGCAGCTCTCTGTTTGGACAGCAGGCCTACAATGAGCAGTTCTTC.

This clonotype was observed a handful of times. The CDR3 is CATGGGTVYNEQFF. For the CDR3, the DNA is TGTGCCACCGGCGGAGGGACGGTATACAATGAGCAGTTCTTC. The chain joins TRBV24-1 to TRBJ2-1; TRBD2 might be the D (6 bases). Trimming cost V 9 bases and J 4 bases, with 15 bases left between them. This CDR3 region has 14 residues. The germline V gene has CDR1 KGHDR and CDR2 SFDVKD.

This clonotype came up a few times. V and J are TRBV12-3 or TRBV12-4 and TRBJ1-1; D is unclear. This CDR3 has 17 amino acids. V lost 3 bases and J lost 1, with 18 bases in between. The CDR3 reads CASSFSLKGWENTEAFF. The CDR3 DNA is TGTGCCAGCAGTTTCAGTTTGAAAGGGTGGGAGAACACTGAAGCTTTCTTT.

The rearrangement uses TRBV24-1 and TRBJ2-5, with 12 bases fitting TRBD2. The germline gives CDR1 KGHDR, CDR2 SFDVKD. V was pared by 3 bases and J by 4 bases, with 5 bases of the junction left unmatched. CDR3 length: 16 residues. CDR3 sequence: CATSDPTSGSPETQYF. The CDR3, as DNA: TGTGCCACCAGTGATCCGACTAGCGGGAGCCCAGAGACCCAGTACTTC.

The CDR3 here is CASTPGVGQGNRELFF. CDR3 sequence (DNA): TGTGCCAGCACCCCAGGGGTAGGACAGGGTAACCGGGAGCTGTTTTTT. The J gene is TRBJ2-2, the V gene TRBV6-5; TRBD1 agrees at 8 bases. CDR3 length: 16 residues. The trim removed 7 bases at V and 9 bases at J, leaving 16 bases unmatched. Germline V gene sequence: CDR1 MNHEY, CDR2 SVGAGI.

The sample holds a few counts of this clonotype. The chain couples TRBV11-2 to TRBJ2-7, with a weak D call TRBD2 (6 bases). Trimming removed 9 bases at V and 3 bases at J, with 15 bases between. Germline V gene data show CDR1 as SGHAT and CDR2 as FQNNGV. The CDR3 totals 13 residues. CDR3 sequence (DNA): TGTGCCAGTCAGAGGGCTAGCGACTACGAGCAGTACTTC. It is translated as CASQRASDYEQYF.

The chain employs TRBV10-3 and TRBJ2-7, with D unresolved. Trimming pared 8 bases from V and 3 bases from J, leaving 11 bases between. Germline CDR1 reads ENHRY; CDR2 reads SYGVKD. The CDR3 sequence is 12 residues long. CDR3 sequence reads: CAILDSDYEQYF. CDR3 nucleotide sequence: TGTGCCATCCTCGACTCCGACTACGAGCAGTACTTC.